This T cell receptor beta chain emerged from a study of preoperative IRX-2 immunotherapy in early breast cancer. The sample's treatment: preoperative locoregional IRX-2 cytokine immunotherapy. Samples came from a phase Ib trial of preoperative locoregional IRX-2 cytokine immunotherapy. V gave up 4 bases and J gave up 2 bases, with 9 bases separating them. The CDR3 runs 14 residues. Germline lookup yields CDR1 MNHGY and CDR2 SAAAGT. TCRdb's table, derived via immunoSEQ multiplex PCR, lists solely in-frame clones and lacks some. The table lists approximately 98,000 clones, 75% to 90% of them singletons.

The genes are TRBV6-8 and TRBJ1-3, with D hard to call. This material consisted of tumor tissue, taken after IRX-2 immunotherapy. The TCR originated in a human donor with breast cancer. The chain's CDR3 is CASSFGVTGNTIYF. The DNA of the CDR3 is TGTGCCAGCAGTTTTGGGGTGACTGGAAACACCATATATTTT.